This T cell receptor beta chain was sequenced during a study of blood T cell repertoires in COVID-19. The overall study: The cDNA or gDNA used as material had been derived from T cells, B-cell-depleted T cells, or PBMCs.

The CDR3 spans 17 residues. Germline V gene sequence: CDR1 LGHDT, CDR2 YNNKEL (reference sequence). With 4 bases clipped from V and 9 bases from J, the junction kept 15 bases outside the gene matches. Generated by immunoSEQ multiplex PCR, the TCRdb table keeps only in-frame clones and is missing some. The sample gives 50,000 to 70,000 clones, just over 70% of which show up once; 51% is in the top ten. All enrollees were roughly 18 to 89 years old and from approximately 24 US areas. Exposed study participants had met a COVID-19 case within 2 weeks before entry. The chain combines TRBV3-1 (or the pseudogene TRBV3-2) with TRBJ2-3; 11 nucleotides agree with TRBD2. This receptor was taken from a woman in her sixties or seventies who had been exposed to COVID-19. The sequenced material came from PBMCs or T cells enriched from blood (not recorded which). The CDR3 coding sequence is TGTGCCAGCAGCCCTAACGACGGACTAGCGGGCCCCGGGACGCAGTATTTT. Protein: CASSPNDGLAGPGTQYF.